This TCR beta chain appears in the sequencing data of a study of CD8 T cells in ankylosing spondylitis (TCRdb year 2017). Study-wide context: The study set out to find disease-linked TCR variants by profiling T cell receptor beta repertoires in ankylosing spondylitis patients and healthy donors. The full study cohort was made up of 20 to 25 ankylosing spondylitis patients and 95 to 130 healthy donors. Peripheral blood was sampled, and synovial fluid was additionally collected from ankylosing spondylitis patients.

What the authors observed across the whole study: The disease-linked clones were reported as significantly enriched in matched synovial fluid samples from ankylosing spondylitis patients. The disease-linked clones showed a CD8+ phenotype and occurred at relatively low frequencies in peripheral blood. Some motif variants were previously reported in synovial fluid and blood of reactive arthritis patients, suggesting common disease-initiation mechanisms. Blood from ankylosing spondylitis patients appeared to be characterized by a TCR beta motif made up of fewer than ten highly homologous amino acid variants.

Sequencing was performed on an Illumina HiSeq 2500. Quantitative 5'-RACE with molecular barcodes was the method used to prepare the TCR beta libraries. Per the source publication's procedure: Disease-linked TCR variants were identified with a new computational method built on a probabilistic model of VDJ rearrangement. TCRdb reanalyzed the raw reads on its own, using fastp at Q25 for trimming and MiXCR for clone calling, and kept in-frame beta chains. Rows with a matching CDR3 protein are joined into one entry that keeps the most common DNA and genes. TCRdb, not the original authors, processed these V and J calls. This sample gives more than 300,000 distinct CDR3 sequences in total; around 10% of them show up just once. The top ten clonotypes cover 9.1% of the sample. This clonotype was seen many times. Its target antigen remains unknown. The input lacks base qualities; no much larger clone sits a single base away.

The sample consisted of blood, either unsorted or a sorted T cell fraction (not recorded which). This clonotype was obtained from a female donor with ankylosing spondylitis or in good health (not recorded which).

The DNA is TGCAGTGCTCGCCCCCCCTCTGGAAACACCATATATTTT. This is translated as CSARPPSGNTIYF. The rearranged chain carries TRBV20-1 and TRBJ1-3; no confident D gene assignment can be made. A distance of 8 bases separates the germline ends of V and J, which lose 5 bases and 0 bases respectively. The CDR3, from cysteine to phenylalanine, totals 13 residues. The only DNA kept is the CDR3, 39 bases in frame from the first base. CDR1 is given as DFQATT and CDR2 as SNEGSKA, both from the germline V gene (reference sequence).